This TCR beta chain derives from a study of blood T cell repertoires in COVID-19. Clones were read by immunoSEQ multiplex PCR, and TCRdb kept only the in-frame ones, dropping some. Among more than 300,000 clones, more than 70% were seen once, and the ten largest hold about 1.2%. This receptor was identified in a woman between 18 and 29 years old who had recovered from COVID-19. The sample was PBMCs or T cells enriched from blood (not recorded which).

DNA for the CDR3: TGTGCCAGCAGCTACCCGGGAGGGATCTACGAGCAGTACTTC. It encodes CASSYPGGIYEQYF. This chain uses TRBV4-2 with TRBJ2-7, with 8 bases that match TRBD2. Germline V gene data show CDR1 as LGHNA and CDR2 as YNFKEQ. Trimming took 5 bases from V and 3 from J; bases not matched to a gene: 6. This CDR3 contains 14 residues.